These 20 T cell receptor beta chains were sequenced from one sample in a study of blood T cell repertoires in COVID-19. Sequencing was performed with immunoSEQ multiplex PCR; in TCRdb, only in-frame clones are kept and a portion is missing. In the table there are 200,000 to 250,000 clones, 80% to 85% of which are singletons. The sequenced sample consisted of peripheral blood. These receptors were collected from a woman of 80 years or more with active or convalescent COVID-19.

This sequence joins TRBV5-8 and TRBJ2-7; TRBD1 aligns across 10 bases. V lost 1 base to trimming and J lost 2 bases; unmatched junction nucleotides: 9. The CDR3 runs to 17 residues. In germline, CDR1 is SGHTS, CDR2 YDEGEE. The CDR3 loop reads CASSLRSSGQGAYEQYF. CDR3 sequence (DNA): TGTGCCAGCAGCTTGAGGTCGTCAGGACAGGGGGCCTACGAGCAGTACTTC.

The chain recombines TRBV7-9 with TRBJ2-7; 8 nucleotides align to TRBD1. CDR1 is SEHNR, CDR2 FQNEAQ, per germline (reference sequence). The V and J ends lost 2 bases and 3 bases, in that order; junction bases with no gene match: 3. CDR3 length equals 14 residues. In nucleotides, the CDR3 is TGTGCCAGCAGCTTACTTGGACAGGGCTACGAGCAGTACTTC. Translating it yields CASSLLGQGYEQYF. The full variable domain, rest sourced from reference TRBV7-9 and TRBJ2-7, is DTGVSQNPRHKITKRGQNVTFRCDPISEHNRLYWYRQTLGQGPEFLTYFQNEAQLEKSRLLSDRFSAERPKGSFSTLEIQRTEQGDSAMYLCASSLLGQGYEQYFGPGTRLTVT.

The V gene is TRBV11-2, the J gene TRBJ1-1; 8 bases are shared with TRBD1. Trimming at V came to 4 bases and at J to 7 bases, leaving 8 bases not matched to a gene. This CDR3 comprises 14 residues. Germline CDR1 and CDR2: SGHAT and FQNNGV. CDR3 amino acids: CASSSPRGLGEAFF. In nucleotides, the CDR3 is TGTGCCAGCAGCTCCCCCAGGGGGCTGGGTGAAGCTTTCTTT.

V is TRBV5-4 and J is TRBJ1-2; D is ambiguous. Trimming cost V 4 bases and J 0 bases, with 10 bases left between them. This CDR3 is built from 14 residues. CDR1 is SGHNT, CDR2 YYREEE, per germline (reference sequence). CDR3 amino acids: CASSILQTNYGYTF. The CDR3 DNA reads as TGTGCCAGCAGCATTCTCCAGACTAACTATGGCTACACCTTC.

This clone was counted a few times. The CDR3 bases are TGTGCCACCAGTGATCCTGGGACAGGGGGTCCAGATACGCAGTATTTT. Translated: CATSDPGTGGPDTQYF. This chain connects TRBV24-1 to TRBJ2-3, with TRBD1 identical over 11 bases. Germline-derived CDR1 and CDR2 are KGHDR and SFDVKD. The CDR3 runs to 16 residues. V gave up 3 bases and J gave up 4 bases; unmatched junction bases: 5.

The rearrangement joins TRBV6-4 to TRBJ1-2, with 9 positions matching TRBD1. The V segment lost 6 bases and the J segment 3 bases; nucleotides outside the gene matches: 8. The CDR3 consists of 15 residues. Germline V gene lookup returns CDR1 MRHNA and CDR2 SNTAGT. CDR3 coding DNA: TGTGCCAGCAGGCCGGGACAGGGACTGGACTATGGCTACACCTTC. Its translation: CASRPGQGLDYGYTF.

V usage is TRBV20-1 and J usage is TRBJ2-7; D unresolved. Between the trimmed V and J ends, which lost 6 bases and 0 bases, there was a span of 6 bases. This CDR3 is built from 11 residues. Germline V gives CDR1 DFQATT, CDR2 SNEGSKA (reference sequence). The CDR3 DNA reads TGCAGTGCCCACTCCTCCTACGAGCAGTACTTC. This gives the protein CSAHSSYEQYF.

The rearrangement joins TRBV7-8 to TRBJ2-1; TRBD1 matches at 7 bases. In germline, CDR1 is SGHVS, CDR2 FQNEAQ. V dropped 4 bases and J dropped 9; count of bases not matched to a gene: 6. The CDR3 consists of 13 residues. CDR3 DNA sequence: TGTGCCAGCAGCTCATTCTCAGGGGGTGAGCAGTTCTTC. The encoded protein is CASSSFSGGEQFF. Filled out from reference TRBV7-8 and TRBJ2-1, the complete variable domain reads GAGVSQSPRYKVAKRGQDVALRCDPISGHVSLFWYQQALGQGPEFLTYFQNEAQLDKSGLPSDRFFAERPEGSVSTLKIQRTQQEDSAVYLCASSSFSGGEQFFGPGTRLTVL.

The sample holds one count of this clone. The chain joins TRBV23-1 to TRBJ1-1; D is unresolved. TRBV23-1 qualifies as an ORF whose function is uncertain. With 1 base removed from V and 1 base from J, the gap between germline ends came to 7 bases. The CDR3 runs 14 residues. CDR3 DNA: TGCGCCAGCAGTCAATTTACAGAGAACACTGAAGCTTTCTTT. Translating gives CASSQFTENTEAFF.

This clone was counted a single time. This chain joins TRBV6-6 and TRBJ2-1, with TRBD2 identical over 10 bases. CDR1 and CDR2 from the germline V gene are MNHNY and SVGAGI (reference sequence). The CDR3 spans 16 residues. Trimming cost V 6 bases and J 4 bases; bases outside gene matches: 9. The CDR3 is CASSQAGGLMYNEQFF. The CDR3 coding sequence is TGTGCCAGCAGCCAAGCGGGGGGGCTTATGTACAATGAGCAGTTCTTC.

The chain carries TRBV11-2 and TRBJ2-1, with 11 bases aligning to TRBD2. The V gene end was trimmed by 3 bases and the J gene end by 9 bases; junction bases not matched to a gene: 7. The CDR3 loop spans 15 amino acids. CDR1 and CDR2 (germline): SGHAT, FQNNGV. The CDR3: CASSFPLAGEVEQFF. CDR3 DNA sequence: TGTGCCAGCAGCTTCCCACTAGCGGGAGAGGTTGAGCAGTTCTTC.

The chain joins TRBV19 to TRBJ2-7; TRBD1 aligns across 7 bases. The germline V gene encodes CDR1 LNHDA and CDR2 SQIVND (reference sequence). This CDR3 has 14 residues. With V trimmed by 6 bases and J by 5 bases, 10 bases remained unmatched. The CDR3 region is CASRGNTGVHEQYF. CDR3 coding DNA: TGTGCCAGTAGGGGGAATACAGGGGTCCACGAGCAGTACTTC.

This clone was found once. The chain links TRBV10-1 to TRBJ2-1, with D tentatively TRBD2 (5 bases). Deletions cut 2 bases from V and 5 bases from J, with 16 bases between. Germline CDR1 WNHNN, CDR2 SYGVQD (reference sequence). The CDR3 is 16 residues long. In DNA form, the CDR3 reads TGCGCCAGCAGTGAGGCGGGTGGCGGGCGGGACAATGAGCAGTTCTTC. It yields the protein CASSEAGGGRDNEQFF.

This clone has just a few counts. J is TRBJ1-5 and V is TRBV10-3; TRBD1 agrees at 7 bases. The junction had 9 bases not matched to a gene; V was cut back by 2 bases and J by 8 bases. The CDR3 sequence is 15 residues long. CDR1 ENHRY and CDR2 SYGVKD come from the germline V gene. The CDR3 DNA is TGTGCCATCAGTGAGGGGACACCAGGGGGAAAGCCCCAGCATTTT. Translation gives CAISEGTPGGKPQHF.

The chain uses TRBV19 and TRBJ2-3; 7 nucleotides align to TRBD2. Per the germline V gene, CDR1 is LNHDA and CDR2 is SQIVND (reference sequence). J lost 4 bases, V lost 7 bases, and 8 bases had no gene match. This CDR3 has 14 residues. The CDR3 reads CASMGGARSDTQYF. In DNA form, the CDR3 reads TGTGCCAGTATGGGAGGGGCGCGGTCAGATACGCAGTATTTT. Together with reference TRBV19 and TRBJ2-3, the CDR3 gives the full variable domain: DGGITQSPKYLFRKEGQNVTLSCEQNLNHDAMYWYRQDPGQGLRLIYYSQIVNDFQKGDIAEGYSVSREKKESFPLTVTSAQKNPTAFYLCASMGGARSDTQYFGPGTRLTVL.

The chain employs TRBV4-3 and TRBJ2-3; 8 bases match TRBD2. V shed 3 bases, J shed 0 bases, and the junction held 2 bases outside the gene matches. Germline V gene data show CDR1 as LGHNA and CDR2 as YSLEER. This CDR3 contains 15 residues. This CDR3 is CASSHASGSTDTQYF. CDR3 DNA: TGCGCCAGCAGCCATGCTAGCGGGAGCACAGATACGCAGTATTTT.

V usage is TRBV18 and J usage is TRBJ2-7; D possibly corresponds to TRBD1 (6 bases). CDR3 length: 13 amino acids. The V gene lost 3 bases and the J gene lost 7 bases, with 13 bases spanning the gap. Germline CDR1 reads KGHSH; CDR2 reads LQKENI. The CDR3 nucleotides read TGTGCCAGCTCACCGGGACAAAACTTAGAGCAGTACTTC. Residues: CASSPGQNLEQYF.

This chain links TRBV24-1 with TRBJ2-3, with a possible D match to TRBD2 (5 bases). There are 14 residues in the CDR3. The germline V gene encodes CDR1 KGHDR and CDR2 SFDVKD. Trimming left V 4 bases short and J 0 bases short, with 7 bases between. CDR3: CATSERTSTDTQYF. CDR3 nucleotides: TGTGCCACCAGTGAGCGGACTAGCACAGATACGCAGTATTTT.

This rearrangement joins TRBV28 to TRBJ1-2; tentative D call: TRBD1 (5 bases). Germline CDR1 reads MDHEN; CDR2 reads SYDVKM. V was shortened by 4 bases and J by 1 base, with 13 bases between the two germline ends. The CDR3 is 15 amino acids. The CDR3 coding sequence is TGTGCCAGCAGTTCCCAACAGGCGCATAACTATGGCTACACCTTC. It encodes CASSSQQAHNYGYTF.

The chain is built from TRBV7-9 and TRBJ1-4; possibly TRBD1 for D (5 bases). The CDR3 runs 15 residues. V lost 1 base, J lost 7 bases, and 13 bases lay in between. Germline CDR1 is SEHNR and CDR2 is FQNEAQ (reference sequence). CDR3 sequence reads: CASSLGSRQGEKLFF. As DNA, the CDR3 is TGTGCCAGCAGCTTAGGCTCCCGGCAGGGTGAAAAACTGTTTTTT.